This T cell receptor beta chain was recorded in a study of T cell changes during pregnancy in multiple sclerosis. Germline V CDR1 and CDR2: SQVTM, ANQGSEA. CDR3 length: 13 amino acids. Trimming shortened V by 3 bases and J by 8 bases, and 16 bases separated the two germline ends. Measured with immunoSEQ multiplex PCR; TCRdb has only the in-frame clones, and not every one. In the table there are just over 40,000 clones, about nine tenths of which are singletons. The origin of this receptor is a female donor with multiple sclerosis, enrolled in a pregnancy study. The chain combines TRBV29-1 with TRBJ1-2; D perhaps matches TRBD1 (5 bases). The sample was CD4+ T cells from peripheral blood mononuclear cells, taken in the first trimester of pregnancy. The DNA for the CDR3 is TGCAGCGTTGACCCGCGGACATCCGACGGCTACACCTTC. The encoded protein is CSVDPRTSDGYTF. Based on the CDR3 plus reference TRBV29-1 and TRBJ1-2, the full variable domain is SAVISQKPSRDICQRGTSLTIQCQVDSQVTMMFWYRQQPGQSLTLIATANQGSEATYESGFVIDKFPISRPNLTFSTLTVSNMSPEDSSIYLCSVDPRTSDGYTFGSGTRLTVV.